This T cell receptor beta chain was obtained from a study of T-cell reconstitution after alpha-beta-depleted transplantation in children. CDR3 length: 16 amino acids. V was trimmed by 1 base and J by 5 bases, leaving 15 bases between them. Construction of the TCRbeta library involved unique molecular identifiers. Each CDR3 protein gets one entry after TCRdb re-called the PCR reads with MiXCR. The data hold about 270,000 distinct CDR3 sequences, with approximately 9.8% observed a single time. A few counts support this clonotype. Sequencing was performed on PBMCs from the stem cell graft donor, taken from the stem cell graft. This chain joins TRBV12-3 or TRBV12-4 and TRBJ2-4, with D possibly being TRBD1 or TRBD2 (5 bases each). The TCR sequence derives from a human donor who donated a stem cell graft to a child with SCID. CDR3 nucleotides: TGTGCCAGCAGTTTAGGAGTGGGACCAAGCGAAAACATTCAGTACTTC. Protein product: CASSLGVGPSENIQYF.